Listed below are T cell receptor beta chains from one sample, sequenced in a study of shared clonotypes between healthy human individuals. Clones were read by immunoSEQ multiplex PCR, and TCRdb kept only the in-frame ones, dropping some. Among about 750,000 clones, 80% to 95% were seen once, and the ten largest hold 24%. The specimen sequenced was naive CD8+ T cells sorted from blood. The receptor set was obtained from a man aged 30 to 39 in good health. The CDR3 runs from the conserved cysteine through the conserved F or W. The D gene is left open where the match is weak. Clone sizes are given selectively: once, few, many, or a class where the clone is expanded.

clone_size	v_call	cdr3_length	j_call	d_call	cdr3_aa	cdr3_nt
-	TRBV6-1	14	TRBJ2-3	-	CASSNTGATDTQYF	TGTGCCAGCAGTAATACGGGGGCCACAGATACGCAGTATTTT
-	TRBV25-1	15	TRBJ2-7	-	CASSESGVLAYEQYF	TGTGCCAGCAGTGAATCCGGAGTACTGGCCTACGAGCAGTACTTC
-	TRBV11-2	12	TRBJ2-3	-	CASSSSSDTQYF	TGTGCCAGCAGCTCATCCTCGGATACGCAGTATTTT
-	TRBV6-5	15	TRBJ2-1	TRBD2	CASSLAGVLYNEQFF	TGTGCCAGCAGTTTAGCGGGAGTCCTCTACAATGAGCAGTTCTTC
-	TRBV7-9	15	TRBJ1-5	TRBD1	CASSLDRGGNQPQHF	TGTGCCAGCAGCTTAGACAGGGGCGGCAATCAGCCCCAGCATTTT
-	TRBV7-7	15	TRBJ2-7	TRBD1	CASSLRTGDHYEQYF	TGTGCTAGCAGCTTAAGGACAGGGGACCACTACGAGCAGTACTTC
-	TRBV27	11	TRBJ1-3	-	CASSRGNTIYF	TGTGCCAGCAGTCGGGGTAACACCATATATTTT
-	TRBV7-9	16	TRBJ2-3	-	CASSPSDPLPTDTQYF	TGTGCCAGCAGCCCGTCGGATCCGCTACCCACAGATACGCAGTATTTT
-	TRBV7-3	19	TRBJ2-3	-	CASSPPPQVRHFGTDTQYF	TGTGCCAGCAGCCCCCCCCCGCAGGTACGTCATTTTGGCACAGATACGCAGTATTTT
once	TRBV5-1	15	TRBJ1-1	-	CASSLDSDAPLGAFF	TGCGCCAGCAGCTTGGATTCCGACGCGCCCCTGGGAGCTTTCTTT
-	TRBV11-2	15	TRBJ2-3	-	CASSLGAGITDTQYF	TGTGCCAGCAGCTTAGGTGCAGGAATCACAGATACGCAGTATTTT
once	TRBV29-1	15	TRBJ1-2	-	CSVEDPGQLNYGYTF	TGCAGCGTTGAAGATCCGGGGCAGCTTAACTATGGCTACACCTTC
-	TRBV27	14	TRBJ1-5	-	CASSFSRVNQPQHF	TGTGCCAGCAGTTTCTCCAGAGTCAATCAGCCCCAGCATTTT
-	TRBV11-2	14	TRBJ2-7	TRBD1	CASSGGQGIYEQYF	TGTGCCAGCAGTGGTGGACAGGGGATCTACGAGCAGTACTTC
-	TRBV4-1	12	TRBJ1-3	-	CASSLQGNTIYF	TGCGCCAGCAGCTTACAGGGAAACACCATATATTTT
-	TRBV7-9	17	TRBJ2-1	TRBD1	CASSLTPDRGLDNEQFF	TGTGCCAGCAGCTTAACCCCGGACAGGGGACTGGACAATGAGCAGTTCTTC
-	TRBV27	15	TRBJ1-1	-	CASSLSSWGNTEAFF	TGTGCCAGCAGTTTATCTTCCTGGGGGAACACTGAAGCTTTCTTT
-	TRBV9	14	TRBJ1-1	-	CASSVEGRNTEAFF	TGTGCCAGCAGCGTAGAGGGGAGAAACACTGAAGCTTTCTTT
-	TRBV11-2	11	TRBJ2-7	-	CASRKGEKQYF	TGTGCCAGCAGAAAGGGGGAGAAGCAGTACTTC
few	TRBV11-2	15	TRBJ2-1	-	CASSLIRSSYNEQFF	TGTGCCAGCAGCTTAATTAGAAGCTCCTACAATGAGCAGTTCTTC
-	TRBV29-1	21	TRBJ2-3	TRBD2	CSLIGQPGESISGRYTDTQYF	TGCAGCCTCATCGGGCAGCCCGGGGAGTCTATTAGCGGGAGGTACACAGATACGCAGTATTTT
-	TRBV5-6	15	TRBJ2-5	TRBD1	CASSVGQGRQETQYF	TGTGCCAGCAGCGTGGGACAGGGCCGCCAAGAGACCCAGTACTTC
-	TRBV6-6	14	TRBJ2-7	TRBD1	CASSPTGGGLEQYF	TGTGCCAGCAGCCCGACAGGGGGCGGACTGGAGCAGTACTTC
-	TRBV29-1	12	TRBJ2-1	TRBD2	CSVTSGRYEQFF	TGCAGCGTTACTAGCGGGAGGTATGAGCAGTTCTTC
-	TRBV6-5	13	TRBJ2-2	-	CAGRETGTGELFF	TGTGCCGGCCGGGAGACGGGCACCGGGGAGCTGTTTTTT
-	TRBV6-5	16	TRBJ2-7	TRBD2	CASSYGSLAGGREQYF	TGTGCCAGCAGTTACGGGTCGCTAGCGGGAGGGAGGGAGCAGTACTTC
-	TRBV7-9	17	TRBJ1-2	TRBD1	CASSFMAGVTGSYGYTF	TGTGCCAGCAGCTTTATGGCTGGGGTGACAGGGTCTTATGGCTACACCTTC
-	TRBV5-4	14	TRBJ2-7	TRBD1	CASSIGTGGFEQYF	TGTGCCAGCAGCATTGGGACAGGGGGCTTCGAGCAGTACTTC
-	TRBV27	14	TRBJ2-7	-	CASSLLQGSYEQYF	TGTGCCAGCAGTTTGCTACAGGGATCCTACGAGCAGTACTTC
-	TRBV11-1	13	TRBJ1-5	-	CASSVAVGQPQHF	TGTGCCAGCAGCGTGGCAGTCGGTCAGCCCCAGCATTTT
-	TRBV9	13	TRBJ2-7	-	CASSGRSSYEQYF	TGTGCCAGCAGTGGGAGGAGCTCCTACGAGCAGTACTTC
-	TRBV28	14	TRBJ2-7	TRBD2	CASSFEGGTYEQYF	TGTGCCAGCAGTTTTGAGGGAGGGACCTACGAGCAGTACTTC
-	TRBV6-5	15	TRBJ1-5	-	CASSYSGESNQPQHF	TGTGCCAGCAGTTACTCAGGGGAGAGCAATCAGCCCCAGCATTTT
once	TRBV7-8	15	TRBJ2-7	TRBD1	CASSLGQGPAYEQYF	TGTGCCAGCAGCTTAGGACAGGGGCCGGCCTACGAGCAGTACTTC
-	TRBV29-1	18	TRBJ2-1	TRBD2	CSVEGAAIAGSSYNEQFF	TGCAGCGTTGAGGGGGCAGCTATAGCGGGAAGCTCCTACAATGAGCAGTTCTTC
-	TRBV27	14	TRBJ2-7	TRBD1	CASSPLTGGREQYF	TGTGCCAGCAGCCCCCTGACAGGGGGCAGGGAGCAGTACTTC
-	TRBV7-2	16	TRBJ2-1	TRBD1	CASSSLDRGDGNEQFF	TGTGCCAGCAGCTCTCTCGACAGGGGCGACGGCAATGAGCAGTTCTTC
-	TRBV6-1	13	TRBJ2-5	-	CASSSHNQETQYF	TGTGCCAGCAGTAGCCATAACCAAGAGACCCAGTACTTC
once	TRBV6-4	12	TRBJ1-2	-	CASSENCYGYTF	TGTGCCAGCAGTGAAAATTGCTATGGCTACACCTTC
-	TRBV27	13	TRBJ2-3	-	CASSWGGTDTQYF	TGTGCCAGCAGTTGGGGGGGCACAGATACGCAGTATTTT
many	TRBV7-9	13	TRBJ2-7	-	CASSPGIRYEQYF	TGTGCCAGCAGCCCAGGGATCAGGTACGAGCAGTACTTC
-	TRBV6-5	14	TRBJ2-7	-	CASNPGFGSYEQYF	TGTGCCAGCAACCCAGGATTCGGCTCCTACGAGCAGTACTTC
-	TRBV27	14	TRBJ1-1	-	CASSLSRANTEAFF	TGTGCCAGCAGTTTATCGAGGGCGAACACTGAAGCTTTCTTT
-	TRBV7-3	15	TRBJ2-3	-	CASSLTSGSTDTQYF	TGTGCCAGCAGCTTAACTAGCGGTAGCACAGATACGCAGTATTTT
-	TRBV28	14	TRBJ2-3	TRBD2	CASYSGRFTDTQYF	TGTGCCAGCTATAGCGGGAGGTTCACAGATACGCAGTATTTT
once	TRBV6-5	13	TRBJ2-7	TRBD1	CASSSGQVYEQYF	TGTGCCAGCAGTTCCGGACAGGTCTACGAGCAGTACTTC
-	TRBV7-9	15	TRBJ2-5	-	CASSPRTADQETQYF	TGTGCCAGCAGCCCTAGAACGGCAGACCAAGAGACCCAGTACTTC
-	TRBV7-2	15	TRBJ1-2	-	CASSLSNWDGNGYTF	TGTGCCAGCAGCCTCTCTAACTGGGACGGAAATGGCTACACCTTC
-	TRBV7-9	12	TRBJ1-1	-	CASSLGGREVVF	TGTGCCAGCAGCTTAGGGGGACGGGAGGTGGTCTTT
-	TRBV7-3	13	TRBJ1-2	TRBD1	CASSAGTGDGYTF	TGTGCCAGCAGCGCCGGGACAGGCGATGGCTACACCTTC